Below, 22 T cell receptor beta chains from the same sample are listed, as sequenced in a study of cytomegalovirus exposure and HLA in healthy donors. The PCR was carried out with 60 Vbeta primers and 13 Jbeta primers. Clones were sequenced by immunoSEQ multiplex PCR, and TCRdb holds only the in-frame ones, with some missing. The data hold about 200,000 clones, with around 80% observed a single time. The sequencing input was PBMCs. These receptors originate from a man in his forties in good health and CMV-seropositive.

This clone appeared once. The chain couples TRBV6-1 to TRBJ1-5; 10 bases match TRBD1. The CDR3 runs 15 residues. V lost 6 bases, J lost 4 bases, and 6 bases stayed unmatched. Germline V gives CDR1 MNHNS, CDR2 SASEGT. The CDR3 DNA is TGTGCCAGCAGAGGGACAGGGGCTCCGAATCAGCCCCAGCATTTT. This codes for CASRGTGAPNQPQHF.

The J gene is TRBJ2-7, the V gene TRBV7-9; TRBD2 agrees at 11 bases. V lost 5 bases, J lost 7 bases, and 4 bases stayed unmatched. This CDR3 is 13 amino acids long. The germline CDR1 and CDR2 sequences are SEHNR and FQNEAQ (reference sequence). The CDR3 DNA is TGTGCCAGCAGCCCCCGACTAGCGGGGGAGCAGTACGTC. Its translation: CASSPRLAGEQYV.

DNA of the CDR3: TGTGCCAGCAGTTTCCCAGGCACAGATACGCAGTATTTT. Encoded protein: CASSFPGTDTQYF. J is TRBJ2-3 and V is TRBV6-5; no clear D gene. Trimming stripped 4 bases from V and 1 base from J, with 6 bases between. Germline assignment: CDR1 MNHEY and CDR2 SVGAGI. This CDR3 comprises 13 residues.

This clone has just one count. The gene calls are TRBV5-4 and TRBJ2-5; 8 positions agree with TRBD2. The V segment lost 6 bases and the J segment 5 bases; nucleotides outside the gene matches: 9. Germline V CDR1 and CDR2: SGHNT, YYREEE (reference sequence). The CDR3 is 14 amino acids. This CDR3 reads CASTPGGVGETQYF. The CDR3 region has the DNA TGTGCCAGCACCCCCGGGGGGGTGGGGGAGACCCAGTACTTC.

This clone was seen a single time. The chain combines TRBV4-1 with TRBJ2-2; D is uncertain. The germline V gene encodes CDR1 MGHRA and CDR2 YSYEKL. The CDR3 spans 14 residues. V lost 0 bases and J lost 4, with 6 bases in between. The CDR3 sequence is CASSQDQATGELFF. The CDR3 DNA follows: TGCGCCAGCAGCCAAGATCAGGCCACCGGGGAGCTGTTTTTT.

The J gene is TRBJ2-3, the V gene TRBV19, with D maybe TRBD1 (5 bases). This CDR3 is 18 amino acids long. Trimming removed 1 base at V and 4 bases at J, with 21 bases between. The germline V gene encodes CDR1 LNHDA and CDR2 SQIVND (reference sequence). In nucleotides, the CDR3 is TGTGCCAGTAGTATAGCCGCCGAAAGGCTACAGGACGCAGATACGCAGTATTTT. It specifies CASSIAAERLQDADTQYF.

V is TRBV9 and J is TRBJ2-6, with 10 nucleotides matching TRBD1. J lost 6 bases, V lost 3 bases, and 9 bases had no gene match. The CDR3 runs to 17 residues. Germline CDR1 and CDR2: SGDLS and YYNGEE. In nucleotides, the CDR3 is TGTGCCAGCAGCGAGGGGTCGACAGGGGGCAAGGCCAACGTCCTGACTTTC. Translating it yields CASSEGSTGGKANVLTF.

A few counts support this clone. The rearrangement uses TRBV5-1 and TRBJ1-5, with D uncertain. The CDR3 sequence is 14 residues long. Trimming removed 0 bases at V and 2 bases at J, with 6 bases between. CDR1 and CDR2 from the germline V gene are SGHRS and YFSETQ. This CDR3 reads CASSLGRGNQPQHF. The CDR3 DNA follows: TGCGCCAGCAGCTTGGGGAGGGGCAATCAGCCCCAGCATTTT.

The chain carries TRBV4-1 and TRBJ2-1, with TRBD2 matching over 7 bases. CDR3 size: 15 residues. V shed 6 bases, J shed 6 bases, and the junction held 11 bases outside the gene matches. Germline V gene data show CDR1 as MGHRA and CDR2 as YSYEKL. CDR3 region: CASSIWTGGRNEQFF. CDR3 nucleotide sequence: TGCGCCAGCAGTATATGGACGGGAGGACGCAATGAGCAGTTCTTC.

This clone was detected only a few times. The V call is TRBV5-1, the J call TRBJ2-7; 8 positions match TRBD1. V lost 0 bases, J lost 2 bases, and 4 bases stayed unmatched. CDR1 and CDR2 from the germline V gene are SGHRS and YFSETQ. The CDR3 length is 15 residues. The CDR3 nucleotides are TGCGCCAGCAGCTTGGACAGGGGGTTGACCTACGAGCAGTACTTC. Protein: CASSLDRGLTYEQYF.

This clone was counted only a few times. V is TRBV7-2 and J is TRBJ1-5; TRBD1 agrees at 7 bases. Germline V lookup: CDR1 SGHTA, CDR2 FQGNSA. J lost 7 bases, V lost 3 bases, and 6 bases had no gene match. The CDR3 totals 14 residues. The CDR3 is CASSFDRVRQPQHF. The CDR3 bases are TGTGCCAGCAGCTTCGACAGGGTTCGACAGCCCCAGCATTTT.

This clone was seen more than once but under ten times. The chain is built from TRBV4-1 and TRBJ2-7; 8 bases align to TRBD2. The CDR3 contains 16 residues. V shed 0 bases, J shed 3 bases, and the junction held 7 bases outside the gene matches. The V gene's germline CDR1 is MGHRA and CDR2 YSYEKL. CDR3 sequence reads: CASSQEAGARVYEQYF. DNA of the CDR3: TGCGCCAGCAGCCAAGAAGCGGGGGCGCGGGTCTACGAGCAGTACTTC.

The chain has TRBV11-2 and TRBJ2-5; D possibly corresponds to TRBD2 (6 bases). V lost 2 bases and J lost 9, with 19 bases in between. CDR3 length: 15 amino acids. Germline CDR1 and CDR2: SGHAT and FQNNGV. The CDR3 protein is CASSLNGLASKAQYF. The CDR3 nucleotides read TGTGCCAGCAGCTTAAACGGGCTAGCGAGTAAGGCCCAGTACTTC.

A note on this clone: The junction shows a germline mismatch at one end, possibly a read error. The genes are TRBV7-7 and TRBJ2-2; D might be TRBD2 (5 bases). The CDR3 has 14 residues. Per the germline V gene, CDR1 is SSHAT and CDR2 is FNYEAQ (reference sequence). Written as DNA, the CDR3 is TGTGCTAGCAGCTTAGCACCTGGGAGCGGGGAGCTGTTTTTT. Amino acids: CASSLAPGSGELFF.

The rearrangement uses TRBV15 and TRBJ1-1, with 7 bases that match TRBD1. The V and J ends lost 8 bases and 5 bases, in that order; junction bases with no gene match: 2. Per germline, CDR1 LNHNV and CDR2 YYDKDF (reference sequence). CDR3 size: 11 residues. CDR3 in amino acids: CATWDRTEAFF. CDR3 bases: TGTGCCACCTGGGACAGAACTGAAGCTTTCTTT.

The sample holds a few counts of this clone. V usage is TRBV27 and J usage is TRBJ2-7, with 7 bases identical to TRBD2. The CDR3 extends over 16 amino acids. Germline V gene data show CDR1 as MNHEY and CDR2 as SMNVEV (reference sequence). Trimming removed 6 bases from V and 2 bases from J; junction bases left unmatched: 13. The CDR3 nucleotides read TGTGCCAGCAGGGCCTCTGGGCGGGAGTTAACCTACGAGCAGTACTTC. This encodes CASRASGRELTYEQYF.

The CDR3 nucleotides read TGTGCCACCCAGGGTGCCGGAAACACCATATATTTT. This gives the protein CATQGAGNTIYF. The chain employs TRBV6-5 and TRBJ1-3, with D possibly matching TRBD1 (5 bases). Looked up from germline, CDR1 is MNHEY and CDR2 is SVGAGI. The CDR3 covers 12 residues. With 10 bases removed from V and 4 bases from J, the gap between germline ends came to 11 bases.

Here the CDR3 DNA reads TGTGCCAGCAGTGAAGGGGGCAGATCAGAAGCTTTCTTT. Its protein is CASSEGGRSEAFF. The rearrangement joins TRBV6-1 to TRBJ1-1, with a weak D call TRBD1 (5 bases). Germline V CDR1 and CDR2: MNHNS, SASEGT. This CDR3 comprises 13 residues. V was pared by 1 base and J by 8 bases, with 11 bases between.

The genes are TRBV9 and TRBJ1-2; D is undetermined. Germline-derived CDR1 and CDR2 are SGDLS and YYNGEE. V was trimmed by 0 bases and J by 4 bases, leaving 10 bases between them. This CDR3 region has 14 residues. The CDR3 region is CASSVAAGGYGYTF. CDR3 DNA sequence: TGTGCCAGCAGCGTAGCTGCAGGAGGCTATGGCTACACCTTC.

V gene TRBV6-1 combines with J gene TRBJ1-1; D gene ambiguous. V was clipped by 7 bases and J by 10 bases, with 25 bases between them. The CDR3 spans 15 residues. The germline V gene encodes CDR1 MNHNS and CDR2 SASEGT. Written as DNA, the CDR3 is TGTGCCAGCAAGATTCGACTCCTTCTAATTGAGGGAGCTTTCTTT. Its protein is CASKIRLLLIEGAFF.

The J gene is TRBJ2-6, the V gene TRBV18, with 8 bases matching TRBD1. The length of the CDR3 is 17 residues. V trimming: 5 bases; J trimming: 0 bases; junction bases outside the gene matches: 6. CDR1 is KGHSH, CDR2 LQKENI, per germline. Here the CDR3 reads CASSAQGVNSGANVLTF. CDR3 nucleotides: TGTGCCAGCTCAGCACAGGGGGTAAACTCTGGGGCCAACGTCCTGACTTTC.

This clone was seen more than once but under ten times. The CDR3 DNA sequence: TGTGCCAGCTCAGTTGGGACAGACTACGAGCAGTACGTC. Translated: CASSVGTDYEQYV. V and J are TRBV18 and TRBJ2-7; 7 bases are a match to TRBD1. In germline, CDR1 is KGHSH, CDR2 LQKENI. The CDR3 spans 13 residues. The V segment lost 5 bases and the J segment 3 bases; nucleotides outside the gene matches: 4.